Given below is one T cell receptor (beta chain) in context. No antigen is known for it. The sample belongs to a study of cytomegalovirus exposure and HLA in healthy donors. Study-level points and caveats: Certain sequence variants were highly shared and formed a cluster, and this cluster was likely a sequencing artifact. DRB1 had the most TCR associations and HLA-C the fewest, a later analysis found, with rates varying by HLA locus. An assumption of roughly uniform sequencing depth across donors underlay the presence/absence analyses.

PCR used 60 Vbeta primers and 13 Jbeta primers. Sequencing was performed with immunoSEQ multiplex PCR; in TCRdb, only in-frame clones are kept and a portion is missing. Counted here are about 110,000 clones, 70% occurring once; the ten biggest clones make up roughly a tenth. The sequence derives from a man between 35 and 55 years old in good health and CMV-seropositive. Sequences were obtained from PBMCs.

The CDR3 loop reads CASSLVRKGLGTGELFF. CDR3 nucleotide sequence: TGTGCCAGCAGCTTAGTCCGAAAGGGGCTGGGAACCGGGGAGCTGTTTTTT. The chain employs TRBV7-8 and TRBJ2-2; D is perhaps TRBD1 (5 bases). V was pared by 1 base and J by 5 bases, with 17 bases between. CDR1 and CDR2 from the germline V gene are SGHVS and FQNEAQ. The CDR3 extends over 17 amino acids.